Sequencing of this T cell receptor (beta chain) was carried out in a study of cytomegalovirus exposure and HLA in healthy donors. Findings and limits, study-wide: Presence/absence analyses assumed roughly uniform sequencing depth across donors, which may not hold.

Regarding this clone: Its target is not known.

Amplification used 60 Vbeta primers and 13 Jbeta primers. Generated by immunoSEQ multiplex PCR, the TCRdb table keeps only in-frame clones and is missing some. Of roughly 97,000 clones listed, roughly four fifths were seen once; the top ten hold about 4.8%. Deletions cut 4 bases from V and 0 bases from J, with 8 bases between. CDR1 SGHKS and CDR2 YYEKEE come from the germline V gene (reference sequence). This CDR3 spans 14 amino acids. This TCR derives from a man in his forties or fifties in good health and CMV-seropositive. The specimen sequenced was PBMCs. The chain combines TRBV5-5 with TRBJ1-3, with D hard to call. CDR3 protein: CASSDTVSGNTIYF. CDR3 in DNA: TGTGCCAGCAGCGACACAGTCTCTGGAAACACCATATATTTT. The variable domain in full, with the rest retrieved from reference TRBV5-5 and TRBJ1-3, is DAGVTQSPTHLIKTRGQQVTLRCSPISGHKSVSWYQQVLGQGPQFIFQYYEKEERGRGNFPDRFSARQFPNYSSELNVNALLLGDSALYLCASSDTVSGNTIYFGEGSWLTVV.